This T cell receptor beta chain is from a study of metastatic and nonmetastatic thyroid tumors. This clone appeared many times. The CDR3 length is 13 residues. Trimming removed 8 bases at V and 3 bases at J, with 10 bases between. In the original workflow: For papillary thyroid cancer, a distant-metastasis classifier was constructed from CDR3 differences observed across clinicopathological groups. MiXCR was used by TCRdb to re-call the PCR reads. The V and J calls come from TCRdb's annotation, not from the publication. The sample lists more than 40,000 clones, roughly 3.1% occurring once. Not a single patient had been given any form of treatment at any point before undergoing thyroid surgery.

The sequence was collected from a female donor with papillary thyroid cancer or a benign thyroid nodule (not recorded which). Some clones in this sample may be carry-over from other donors' samples. The J gene is TRBJ1-4, the V gene TRBV12-3 or TRBV12-4; D not resolved. Sequencing was done on a sample of blood. The CDR3 is CASRVRANEKLFF. CDR3 nucleotides: TGTGCCAGCCGGGTGCGAGCTAATGAAAAACTGTTTTTT.